This T cell receptor (beta chain) is drawn from a study of blood T cell repertoires in COVID-19. Study-wide context: COVID-19 samples, acute and convalescent, were from the United States, Italy and Spain.

Original handling: From reference gene primer amplification, estimates of nucleated cell counts were derived. Profiling relied on immunoSEQ multiplex PCR, and the TCRdb table lists in-frame clones only, not all of them. For V, J and clone size, that table is used; D and trimming come from the DNA. The sample holds a few hundred thousand clones, roughly 80% seen once. The CDR3 is 15 residues long. Germline V gene lookup returns CDR1 LNHNV and CDR2 YYDKDF (reference sequence). J lost 2 bases, V lost 8 bases, and 9 bases had no gene match. Participant ages covered roughly 18 to 89 years across approximately 25 US areas. Allocation to cohorts depended on clinical history reported by the participants.

The sequencing input was PBMCs or T cells enriched from blood (not recorded which). The TCR comes from a man aged 50 to 60 who had recovered from COVID-19. The gene calls are TRBV15 and TRBJ2-7, with 10 bases aligning to TRBD1. CDR3 protein: CATRGGGQGAYEQYF. CDR3 bases: TGTGCCACCCGCGGGGGAGGACAGGGGGCCTACGAGCAGTACTTC.